These 15 T cell receptor beta chains came from one sample sequenced in a study of beta chain features in type 1 diabetes (dated by TCRdb to between 2018 and 2020). The library was generated by the immunoSEQ multiplex PCR assay. The High Capacity cDNA Reverse Transcription Kit was used to reverse transcribe all of the isolated RNA, meaning that expressed TCRB transcripts were what got sequenced. Entries here come from immuneACCESS through TCRdb and include only in-frame sequences with V and J called. Some clones fail to appear in such tables; in the studies checked, an unresolved V gene covers under half of the shortfall, and the cause of the remainder is unknown. This sample is represented by more than 150,000 clones; less than 9.5% of them were singletons. Under 2.5% of the sample lies in the top ten. Material for sequencing was central memory CD4+ T cells from blood. The receptors come from a young woman in good health.

This rearrangement joins TRBV28 to TRBJ2-5; 8 bases are a match to TRBD2. The CDR3 totals 14 residues. Germline V CDR1 and CDR2: MDHEN, SYDVKM. V was clipped by 5 bases and J by 4 bases; unmatched bases: 6. The CDR3 DNA reads TGTGCCAGCAGTGTCGGGGGGGCGAGAGAGACCCAGTACTTC. This codes for CASSVGGARETQYF.

The gene calls are TRBV10-1 and TRBJ2-1; weak D call: TRBD1 (5 bases). The V end was cut by 4 bases, the J end by 3 bases, with 10 bases between. CDR3 length equals 14 residues. Germline CDR1 reads WNHNN; CDR2 reads SYGVQD (reference sequence). The chain's CDR3 is CASSAGQVYNEQFF. The CDR3 bases are TGCGCCAGCAGTGCCGGACAAGTCTACAATGAGCAGTTCTTC.

The CDR3 bases are TGTGCCAGCAGCCTCCTAGGGGGCAGCAGCTCTGGAAACACCATATATTTT. It yields the protein CASSLLGGSSSGNTIYF. The chain recombines TRBV5-6 with TRBJ1-3; TRBD1 matches 7 bases. Germline V lookup: CDR1 SGHDT, CDR2 YYEEEE. V shed 4 bases and J 0 bases; nucleotides not matched to a gene: 10. CDR3 length equals 17 residues.

The chain employs TRBV19 and TRBJ2-3; D is ambiguous. Per the germline V gene, CDR1 is LNHDA and CDR2 is SQIVND (reference sequence). Trimming took 4 bases from V and 0 from J, leaving 5 bases between them. The CDR3 has 13 residues. CDR3 DNA: TGTGCCAGTAGTAGCCAGAGCACAGATACGCAGTATTTT. As protein: CASSSQSTDTQYF.

This chain joins TRBV7-2 and TRBJ2-1; D possibly corresponds to TRBD2 (5 bases). CDR3 length: 13 residues. Germline V gene lookup returns CDR1 SGHTA and CDR2 FQGNSA. Trimming pared 2 bases from V and 14 bases from J, leaving 16 bases between. CDR3 sequence reads: CASSLSTSEREFF. CDR3 nucleotides: TGTGCCAGCAGCTTATCTACCTCGGAGAGGGAGTTCTTC.

This clone was picked up a small number of times. This sequence joins TRBV5-1 and TRBJ2-3, with D hard to call. Germline-derived CDR1 and CDR2 are SGHRS and YFSETQ. Trimming pared 3 bases from V and 1 base from J, leaving 9 bases between. The CDR3 runs to 14 residues. The CDR3 DNA sequence: TGCGCCAGCAGCTCCTCTGCGGGCACAGATACGCAGTATTTT. Residues: CASSSSAGTDTQYF.

This clone showed up many times. This chain joins TRBV5-1 and TRBJ2-3; 12 nucleotides match TRBD2. The CDR3 consists of 15 residues. Trimming at V came to 0 bases and at J to 4 bases, leaving 0 bases not matched to a gene. In germline, CDR1 is SGHRS, CDR2 YFSETQ. The CDR3 protein is CASSLGLAGADTQYF. CDR3 nucleotides: TGCGCCAGCAGCTTGGGACTAGCGGGGGCAGATACGCAGTATTTT.

The chain joins TRBV2 to TRBJ1-2; 7 bases match TRBD1. The V gene end was trimmed by 3 bases and the J gene end by 4 bases; junction bases not matched to a gene: 2. Germline assignment: CDR1 SNHLY and CDR2 FYNNEI. This CDR3 comprises 13 residues. This CDR3 reads CASSEQGGYGYTF. The CDR3 DNA reads TGTGCCAGCAGTGAGCAGGGGGGCTATGGCTACACCTTC.

The chain uses TRBV30 and TRBJ2-2, with TRBD1 matching 8 bases. The CDR3 is made up of 13 amino acids. The germline V gene has CDR1 GTSNPN and CDR2 SVGIG (reference sequence). After removal of 7 bases from V and 5 bases from J, the junction contained 6 bases not matched to a gene. The CDR3 DNA reads as TGTGCCTCCTGGACAGGGTGGACCGGGGAGCTGTTTTTT. Translated, it gives CASWTGWTGELFF.

This clone has more than one count but fewer than ten. This chain uses TRBV28 with TRBJ1-5; unclear D gene. V shed 6 bases and J shed 6 bases, with 12 bases lying between them. Germline CDR1 is MDHEN and CDR2 is SYDVKM. The CDR3 extends over 13 amino acids. As DNA, the CDR3 is TGTGCCAGCAGCGGCGCAGGAGGTCAGCCCCAGCATTTT. Its protein is CASSGAGGQPQHF.

Comment on this clone: Other DNA sequences in the same sample also yield this CDR3. This rearrangement joins TRBV4-1 to TRBJ1-6; no definite D call. The CDR3 totals 14 residues. Trimming stripped 0 bases from V and 7 bases from J, with 7 bases between. CDR1 MGHRA and CDR2 YSYEKL come from the germline V gene. The CDR3 coding sequence is TGCGCCAGCAGCCAAGATCGAGGAAATTCACCCCTCCACTTT. This gives the protein CASSQDRGNSPLHF.

This clone was observed a few times. The rearrangement joins TRBV6-6 to TRBJ1-2, with a weak D call TRBD1 (5 bases). Trimming removed 0 bases at V and 1 base at J, with 6 bases between. The CDR3 length is 14 residues. Germline CDR1 is MNHNY and CDR2 is SVGAGI (reference sequence). The CDR3, as DNA: TGTGCCAGCAGTTACTCACAGGTTAACTATGGCTACACCTTC. Encoded protein: CASSYSQVNYGYTF.

The chain carries TRBV5-1 and TRBJ2-2, with TRBD1 identical over 10 bases. Germline lookup yields CDR1 SGHRS and CDR2 YFSETQ. This CDR3 has 16 amino acids. Unmatched junction bases numbered 9, after V lost 4 bases and J lost 6 bases. As DNA, the CDR3 is TGCGCCAGCAGCCCGCGGACAGGGGGAACTGCCGGGGAGCTGTTTTTT. It translates to CASSPRTGGTAGELFF.

The V and J genes are TRBV7-9 and TRBJ1-4, with D unresolved. Germline CDR1 is SEHNR and CDR2 is FQNEAQ (reference sequence). The CDR3 sequence is 14 residues long. V lost 4 bases, J lost 0 bases, and 6 bases lay in between. CDR3 loop: CASSYQATNEKLFF. CDR3 bases: TGTGCCAGCAGCTATCAGGCAACTAATGAAAAACTGTTTTTT.

This clone has only a few counts. The gene calls are TRBV6-1 and TRBJ1-2; 7 positions agree with TRBD1. This CDR3 region has 13 residues. Germline V gene sequence: CDR1 MNHNS, CDR2 SASEGT. The J segment lost 4 bases and the V segment lost 7 bases, leaving 6 bases of the junction unmatched. The CDR3 nucleotides are TGTGCCAGCACCGCCGGGACAGCCTATGGCTACACCTTC. Encoded protein: CASTAGTAYGYTF.